This entry describes one T cell receptor (beta chain). The data originate from a study of shared clonotypes between healthy human individuals. Method: immunoSEQ multiplex PCR; TCRdb's copy keeps in-frame clones and lacks some. The sample gives about 490,000 clones, 79% of which show up once; approximately 12% is in the top ten. V lost 11 bases and J lost 1, with 13 bases in between. This CDR3 is built from 13 residues. Germline assignment: CDR1 SGHTA and CDR2 FQGNSA. The V gene is TRBV7-2, the J gene TRBJ2-3; D is tentatively TRBD1 or TRBD2 (6 bases each). The receptor was derived from a woman in her thirties or forties in good health. Some clones in this sample may be carry-over from other donors' samples. The sequencing input was PBMCs. The CDR3 region has the DNA TGTGCCGGGGGGCTAGCAGGCACAGATACGCAGTATTTT. Encoded protein: CAGGLAGTDTQYF.